The T cell receptor beta chain under discussion was sequenced for a study of T cell responses to AZD1222 COVID-19 vaccine. On this clone itself: The target antigen is unknown.

Method: immunoSEQ multiplex PCR; TCRdb's copy keeps in-frame clones and lacks some. This table holds some 150,000 clones, over 85% found once. Broader study findings: In a largely white British group with more females than males, clonal diversity was possibly underestimated. Sampling that yielded the repertoires occurred only after the peak T cell response. Epitopes outside B.1.351 and B.1.1.7 mutated regions reportedly drew nearly half of spike TCRs. Spike-specific TCR breadth and depth were elevated following two AZD1222 doses.

Germline V gene data show CDR1 as MNHGY and CDR2 as SVAAGI. The CDR3 length is 15 residues. V lost 4 bases and J 1 base, leaving 13 bases between the germline ends. Sequences were derived from peripheral blood, sampled on day 0 of MenACWY control vaccination. The clonotype originates from an adult in good health. V usage is TRBV6-9 and J usage is TRBJ1-2; unclear D gene. The CDR3 nucleotides read TGTGCCAGCAGTTCGTTCGAACCCGTTAACTATGGCTACACCTTC. Its translation: CASSSFEPVNYGYTF.